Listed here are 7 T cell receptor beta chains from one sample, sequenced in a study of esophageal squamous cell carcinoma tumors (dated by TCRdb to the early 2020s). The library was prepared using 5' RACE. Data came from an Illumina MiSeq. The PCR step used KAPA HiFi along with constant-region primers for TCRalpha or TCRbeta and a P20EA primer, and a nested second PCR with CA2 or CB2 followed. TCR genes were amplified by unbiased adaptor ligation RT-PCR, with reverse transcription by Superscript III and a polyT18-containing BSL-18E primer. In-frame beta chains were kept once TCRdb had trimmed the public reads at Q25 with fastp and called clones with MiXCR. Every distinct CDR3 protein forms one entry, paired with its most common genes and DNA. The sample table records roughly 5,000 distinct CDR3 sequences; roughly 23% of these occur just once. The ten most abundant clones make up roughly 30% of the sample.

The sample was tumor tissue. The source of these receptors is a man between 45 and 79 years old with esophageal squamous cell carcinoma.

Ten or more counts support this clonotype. This CDR3 is CASSPGTSGSIIWETQYF. CDR3 nucleotide sequence: TGTGCCAGCAGTCCCGGGACTAGCGGGAGCATTATATGGGAGACCCAGTACTTC. This chain uses TRBV6-5 with TRBJ2-5, with TRBD2 matching 14 bases. The V segment lost 5 bases and the J segment 5 bases; nucleotides outside the gene matches: 13. CDR3 length equals 18 residues. Germline CDR1 and CDR2: MNHEY and SVGAGI.

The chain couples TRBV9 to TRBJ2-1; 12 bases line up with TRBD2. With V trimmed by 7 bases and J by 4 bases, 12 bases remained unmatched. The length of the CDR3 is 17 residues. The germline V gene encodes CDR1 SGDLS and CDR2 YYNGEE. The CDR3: CASGTRLAGDWYNEQFF. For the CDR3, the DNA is TGTGCCAGCGGCACCAGACTAGCGGGAGACTGGTACAATGAGCAGTTCTTC.

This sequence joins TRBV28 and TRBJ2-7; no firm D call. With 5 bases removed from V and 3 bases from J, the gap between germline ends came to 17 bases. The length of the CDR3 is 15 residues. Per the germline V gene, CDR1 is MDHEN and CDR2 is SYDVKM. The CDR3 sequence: CASSSRVSKDYEQYF. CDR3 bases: TGTGCCAGCAGTAGCCGGGTCTCGAAGGACTACGAGCAGTACTTC.

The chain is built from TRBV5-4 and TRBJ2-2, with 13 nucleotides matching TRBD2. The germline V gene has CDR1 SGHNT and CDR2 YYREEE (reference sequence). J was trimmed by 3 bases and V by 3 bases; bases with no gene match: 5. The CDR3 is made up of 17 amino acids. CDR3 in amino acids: CASSSGLAGVHTGELFF. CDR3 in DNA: TGTGCCAGCAGCTCCGGACTAGCGGGAGTTCACACCGGGGAGCTGTTTTTT.

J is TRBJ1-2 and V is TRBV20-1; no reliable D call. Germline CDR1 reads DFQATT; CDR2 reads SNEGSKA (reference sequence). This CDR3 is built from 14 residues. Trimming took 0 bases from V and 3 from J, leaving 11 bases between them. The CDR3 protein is CSARDTDGYYGYTF. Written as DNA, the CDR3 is TGCAGTGCTAGAGACACCGACGGTTACTATGGCTACACCTTC.

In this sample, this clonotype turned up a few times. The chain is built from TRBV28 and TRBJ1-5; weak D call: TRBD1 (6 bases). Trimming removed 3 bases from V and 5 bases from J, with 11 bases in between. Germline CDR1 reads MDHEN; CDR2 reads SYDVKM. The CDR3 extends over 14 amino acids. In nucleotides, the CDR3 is TGTGCCAGCAGTTTGACAGGTAGAGATCAGCCCCAGCATTTT. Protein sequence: CASSLTGRDQPQHF.

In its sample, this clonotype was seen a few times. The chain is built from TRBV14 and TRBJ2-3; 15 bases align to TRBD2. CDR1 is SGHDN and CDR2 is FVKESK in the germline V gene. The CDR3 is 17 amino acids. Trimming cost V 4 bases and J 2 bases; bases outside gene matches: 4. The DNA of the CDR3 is TGTGCCAGCAGCCGCGGACTAGCGGGAGGGTACACAGATACGCAGTATTTT. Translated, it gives CASSRGLAGGYTDTQYF.